This T cell receptor (beta chain) was sequenced for a study of T cell responses to AZD1222 COVID-19 vaccine. Study-level results: Only five or six AZD1222 recipients tested seropositive at baseline. Every sample of the repertoires postdated the peak T cell response. CD4 TCRs associated with vaccination spanned spike, dominating at 160-218 and 743-854.

Points on this clone: The antigen remains undetermined.

The CDR3 consists of 15 residues. Deletions cut 5 bases from V and 4 bases from J, with 17 bases between. From germline, CDR1 is SGHAT and CDR2 FQNNGV. Generated by immunoSEQ multiplex PCR, the TCRdb table keeps only in-frame clones and is missing some. The repertoire holds 100,000 to 150,000 clones, with approximately 85% as singletons. This clonotype was sampled from an adult in good health. Sample: peripheral blood, taken on day 0 of AZD1222 vaccination. The chain uses TRBV11-2 and TRBJ2-5; D may correspond to TRBD1 or TRBD2 (6 bases each). The CDR3 region has the DNA TGTGCCAGCAGCCTGCCGACAGGAGGGATAGAGACCCAGTACTTC. Protein sequence: CASSLPTGGIETQYF.